This T cell receptor beta chain was observed in a study of T-cell memory formation after mild COVID-19. Study as a whole: Each donor largely had its own TCR clusters.

A few counts support this clonotype. Its antigen is unidentified. TCRdb itself ran the 5' RACE reads through MiXCR, one entry per CDR3 protein. The sample records under 550,000 distinct CDR3 sequences, around a sixth being singletons. This CDR3 has 15 amino acids. CDR1 is SGHRS and CDR2 is YFSETQ in the germline V gene. The J segment lost 5 bases and the V segment lost 5 bases, leaving 6 bases of the junction unmatched. Study-wide results and caveats: CD4+ contracting clones were found mainly in CM and EM, and CD8+ ones in EMRA.

Sequences were obtained from PBMCs or a T cell subset sorted from them (not recorded which). The V gene is TRBV5-1, the J gene TRBJ2-5; 13 bases map to TRBD2. This receptor was obtained from an adult woman who had mild COVID-19 (a few samples of this study predate the infection). Cell type and time point are not known. The CDR3 DNA reads TGCGCCAGCAGGCGGACTAGCGGGGGAGTGGAGACCCAGTACTTC. It specifies CASRRTSGGVETQYF. The variable domain in full, completed from reference TRBV5-1 and TRBJ2-5, reads KAGVTQTPRYLIKTRGQQVTLSCSPISGHRSVSWYQQTPGQGLQFLFEYFSETQRNKGNFPGRFSGRQFSNSRSEMNVSTLELGDSALYLCASRRTSGGVETQYFGPGTRLLVL.